This TCR beta chain derives from a study of CD8 T cells in ankylosing spondylitis. Findings of the study overall: Characteristic of ankylosing spondylitis blood, it appeared, was a TCR beta motif comprising eight highly homologous variants. Disease-linked clones were found to be CD8+ and relatively rare in peripheral blood.

The V gene lost 1 base and the J gene lost 0 bases, with 4 bases spanning the gap. Germline loops: CDR1 LGHDT, CDR2 YNNKEL (reference sequence). This CDR3 comprises 14 residues. One entry per CDR3 protein, called by TCRdb with MiXCR from the 5' RACE reads. The sample includes fewer than 550,000 distinct CDR3 sequences, 5.3% of them seen just once. This clonotype came up a few times. The antigen remains undetermined. The chain couples TRBV3-1 to TRBJ1-3; no firm D call. The source of this sequence is a male donor with ankylosing spondylitis. Sequencing was carried out using blood, either unsorted or a sorted T cell fraction (not recorded which). The CDR3 loop reads CASSQGNSGNTIYF. The CDR3 DNA reads TGTGCCAGCAGCCAAGGGAACTCTGGAAACACCATATATTTT.